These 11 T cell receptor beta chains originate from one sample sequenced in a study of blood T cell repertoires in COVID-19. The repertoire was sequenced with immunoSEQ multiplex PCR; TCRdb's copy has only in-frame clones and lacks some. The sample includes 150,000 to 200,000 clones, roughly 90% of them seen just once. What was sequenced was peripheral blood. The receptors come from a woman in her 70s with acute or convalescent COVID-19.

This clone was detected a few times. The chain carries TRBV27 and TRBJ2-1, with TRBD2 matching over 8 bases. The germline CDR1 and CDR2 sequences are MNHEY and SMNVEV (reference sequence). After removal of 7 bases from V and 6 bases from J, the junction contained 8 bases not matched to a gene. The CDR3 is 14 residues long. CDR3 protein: CASTWTSRRNEQFF. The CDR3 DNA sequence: TGTGCCAGCACCTGGACTAGCCGTCGCAATGAGCAGTTCTTC.

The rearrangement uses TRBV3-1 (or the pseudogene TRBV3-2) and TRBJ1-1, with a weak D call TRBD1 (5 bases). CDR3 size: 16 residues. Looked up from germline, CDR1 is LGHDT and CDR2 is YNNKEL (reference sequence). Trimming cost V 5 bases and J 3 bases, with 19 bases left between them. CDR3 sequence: CASSKRGYEEDTEAFF. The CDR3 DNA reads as TGTGCCAGCAGCAAACGGGGGTACGAGGAAGACACTGAAGCTTTCTTT.

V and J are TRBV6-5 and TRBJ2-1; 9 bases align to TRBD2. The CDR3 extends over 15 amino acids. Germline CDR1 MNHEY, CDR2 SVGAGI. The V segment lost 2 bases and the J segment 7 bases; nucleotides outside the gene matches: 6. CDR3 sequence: CASSYAGGPWNEQFF. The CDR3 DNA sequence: TGTGCCAGCAGTTACGCGGGGGGGCCTTGGAATGAGCAGTTCTTC.

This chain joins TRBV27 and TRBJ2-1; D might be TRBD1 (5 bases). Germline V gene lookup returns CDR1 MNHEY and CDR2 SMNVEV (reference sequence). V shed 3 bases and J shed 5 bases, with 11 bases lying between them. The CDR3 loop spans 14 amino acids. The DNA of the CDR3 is TGTGCCAGCAGTTTTTGGCAGGGAAACAATGAGCAGTTCTTC. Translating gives CASSFWQGNNEQFF.

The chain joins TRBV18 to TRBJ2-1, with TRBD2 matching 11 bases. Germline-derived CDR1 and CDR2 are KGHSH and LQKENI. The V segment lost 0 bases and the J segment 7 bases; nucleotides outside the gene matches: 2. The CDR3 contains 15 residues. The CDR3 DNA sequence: TGTGCCAGCTCACCACCTAGCGGGAGGGTAAATGAGCAGTTCTTC. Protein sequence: CASSPPSGRVNEQFF.

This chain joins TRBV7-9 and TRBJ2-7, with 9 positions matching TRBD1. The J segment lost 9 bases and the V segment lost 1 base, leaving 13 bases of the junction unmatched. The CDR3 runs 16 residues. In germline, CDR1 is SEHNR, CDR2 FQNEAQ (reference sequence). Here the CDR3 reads CASSLGVGQGPIGQYF. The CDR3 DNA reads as TGTGCCAGCAGCTTAGGGGTCGGACAGGGGCCCATTGGGCAGTACTTC.

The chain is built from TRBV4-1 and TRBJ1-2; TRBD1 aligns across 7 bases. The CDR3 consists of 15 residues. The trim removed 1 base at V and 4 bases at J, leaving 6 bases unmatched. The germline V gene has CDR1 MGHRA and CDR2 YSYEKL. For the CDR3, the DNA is TGCGCCAGCAGCCAAGTGACAGGGAAAACCTATGGCTACACCTTC. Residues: CASSQVTGKTYGYTF.

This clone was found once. CDR3 DNA: TGTGCCAGTAGTATAGGGGACAGGCCGCTTGAAGCTTTCTTT. Translated, it gives CASSIGDRPLEAFF. The rearrangement uses TRBV19 and TRBJ1-1; 8 bases match TRBD1. The germline V gene encodes CDR1 LNHDA and CDR2 SQIVND (reference sequence). The CDR3 runs 14 residues. J was trimmed by 7 bases and V by 1 base; bases with no gene match: 5.

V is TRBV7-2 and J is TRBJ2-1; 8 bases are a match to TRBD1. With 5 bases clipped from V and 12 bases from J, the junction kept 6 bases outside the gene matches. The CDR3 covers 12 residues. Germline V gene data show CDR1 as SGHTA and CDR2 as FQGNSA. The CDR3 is CASSVDRVAQFF. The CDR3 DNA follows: TGTGCCAGCAGCGTGGACAGGGTCGCGCAGTTCTTC.

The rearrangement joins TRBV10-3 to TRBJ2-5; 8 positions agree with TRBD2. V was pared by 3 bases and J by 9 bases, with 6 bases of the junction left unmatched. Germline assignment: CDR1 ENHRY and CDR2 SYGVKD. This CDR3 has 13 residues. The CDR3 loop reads CAISDPLAEAQYF. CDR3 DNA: TGTGCCATCAGTGACCCACTAGCGGAGGCCCAGTACTTC.

This CDR3 is CASSRGGKIGGTNQPQHF. CDR3 coding DNA: TGTGCCAGCAGCCGGGGCGGGAAAATCGGGGGAACAAATCAGCCCCAGCATTTT. The V call is TRBV6-2 or TRBV6-3, the J call TRBJ1-5; maybe TRBD1 (5 bases). The CDR3 runs 18 residues. Trimming removed 6 bases from V and 4 bases from J, with 25 bases in between. From germline, CDR1 is MNHEY and CDR2 SVGEGT.